This TCR beta chain was documented in a study of CD8+CD57+ T cells in acquired aplastic anemia. Study-wide results and caveats: Patients and controls shared approximately 30 CD8+ CDR3 sequences, highly expressed in patients.

The germline CDR1 and CDR2 sequences are SEHNR and FQNEAQ (reference sequence). The germline V and J ends were trimmed by 11 bases and 6 bases, with 17 bases remaining between them. The CDR3 has 12 amino acids. The TCR beta profiling, which covered VDJ combination and CDR3 sequence, was carried out using genomic DNA as the template. MiXCR, run by TCRdb on the reads, gives a single entry per CDR3 protein. The sample contains about 200,000 distinct CDR3 sequences, approximately 60% of which appear only once. In patients chosen for sequencing, flow cytometry had shown CD8+CD57+ cell expansion. A word on this clonotype: Its antigen remains unidentified.

The chain has TRBV7-9 and TRBJ2-7; TRBD2 is a possible D gene (6 bases). What was sequenced was sorted CD4+, CD8+, or CD8+CD57+ T cells (not recorded which) from PBMCs. The sequence derives from a human donor with aplastic anemia. The CDR3 DNA sequence: TGTGCCTGGAGTGCCTGGGACTCCGAGCAGTACTTC. Amino acid sequence: CAWSAWDSEQYF.